These 13 T cell receptor beta chains share one sample of origin, sequenced in a study of blood T cell repertoires in COVID-19. Sequencing used immunoSEQ multiplex PCR; TCRdb keeps in-frame clones, though not all of them. The data show approximately 220,000 clones, with about four fifths seen just once and 4.5% to 5% held by the top ten. The sample was PBMCs or T cells enriched from blood (not recorded which). These receptors originate from a woman in her 50s who had been exposed to COVID-19.

This clone has a handful of counts. The CDR3: CTSSQPAGHYEQYF. CDR3 nucleotides: TGCACCAGCAGCCAACCAGCGGGGCATTACGAGCAGTACTTC. The chain couples TRBV1 to TRBJ2-7; TRBD2, the D gene given by the table, was not confirmed from the DNA. TRBV1 is a pseudogene segment. The CDR3 runs 14 residues.

The chain couples TRBV19 to TRBJ1-3; D remains ambiguous. The CDR3 contains 15 residues. The germline gives CDR1 LNHDA, CDR2 SQIVND (reference sequence). Trimming removed 6 bases from V and 0 bases from J, with 12 bases in between. CDR3 in amino acids: CASRLTGISGNTIYF. CDR3 in DNA: TGTGCCAGTAGATTAACGGGGATCTCTGGAAACACCATATATTTT.

The genes are TRBV3-1 (or the pseudogene TRBV3-2) and TRBJ2-2; maybe TRBD1 (6 bases). Trimming removed 2 bases from V and 1 base from J, with 11 bases in between. This CDR3 is built from 16 residues. CDR1 and CDR2 (germline): LGHDT, YNNKEL (reference sequence). CDR3 region: CASSQQGIRNTGELFF. The CDR3 DNA reads TGTGCCAGCAGCCAACAGGGGATTCGGAACACCGGGGAGCTGTTTTTT.

The rearrangement joins TRBV10-3 to TRBJ2-3; 7 positions match TRBD1. After removal of 2 bases from V and 9 bases from J, the junction contained 11 bases not matched to a gene. Germline V CDR1 and CDR2: ENHRY, SYGVKD. CDR3 length equals 15 residues. The CDR3 is CAISEGAGGLNTQYF. The CDR3 coding sequence is TGTGCCATCAGTGAGGGGGCAGGGGGTCTAAACACGCAGTATTTT.

The chain combines TRBV6-5 with TRBJ1-4, with a possible D match to TRBD1 (6 bases). This CDR3 has 14 residues. Trimming took off 7 bases at V and 8 bases at J, with 17 bases between the two ends. Per the germline V gene, CDR1 is MNHEY and CDR2 is SVGAGI. The CDR3 loop reads CASTKQGLGEKLFF. CDR3 nucleotides: TGTGCCAGCACCAAACAGGGTTTAGGGGAAAAACTGTTTTTT.

The chain recombines TRBV5-1 with TRBJ2-7; 7 bases map to TRBD1. V was clipped by 0 bases and J by 7 bases; unmatched bases: 7. Germline CDR1 is SGHRS and CDR2 is YFSETQ. The CDR3 is 14 residues long. DNA for the CDR3: TGCGCCAGCAGCTTGGGACAGGGTGTGGAGGAGCAGTACTTC. Amino acids: CASSLGQGVEEQYF.

This rearrangement joins TRBV5-1 to TRBJ2-7; the D gene is possibly TRBD1 (7 bases). V was pared by 0 bases and J by 3 bases, with 16 bases between. Germline CDR1 reads SGHRS; CDR2 reads YFSETQ. The CDR3 is made up of 16 amino acids. The CDR3 spells CASSLVEGADFYEQYF. The CDR3 DNA is TGCGCCAGCAGCTTGGTGGAGGGGGCGGACTTCTACGAGCAGTACTTC.

The chain links TRBV5-1 to TRBJ1-1; D is possibly TRBD1 (5 bases). The CDR3 runs to 14 residues. V lost 0 bases to trimming and J lost 5 bases, with 11 bases between them. Germline lookup yields CDR1 SGHRS and CDR2 YFSETQ. The CDR3 region is CASSLDLGATEAFF. In DNA, the CDR3 is TGCGCCAGCAGCTTGGATCTAGGGGCGACTGAAGCTTTCTTT.

The chain uses TRBV6-5 and TRBJ1-1, with D possibly being TRBD1 (5 bases). In germline, CDR1 is MNHEY, CDR2 SVGAGI. Trimming pared 5 bases from V and 6 bases from J, leaving 13 bases between. This CDR3 is 13 amino acids long. For the CDR3, the DNA is TGTGCCAGCAGTCTCCAGGGATTCCCTGAAGCTTTCTTT. This gives the protein CASSLQGFPEAFF.

The chain carries TRBV28 and TRBJ2-7, with a possible D match to TRBD1 (6 bases). Trimming removed 10 bases at V and 7 bases at J, with 17 bases between. In germline, CDR1 is MDHEN, CDR2 SYDVKM. This CDR3 has 12 amino acids. CDR3 coding DNA: TGTGCCACCCAAGACAGGATCGGGGAGCAGTACTTC. Its protein product is CATQDRIGEQYF.

V and J are TRBV4-1 and TRBJ1-6; the D is unclear. The germline V gene encodes CDR1 MGHRA and CDR2 YSYEKL. The CDR3 covers 13 residues. V was cut by 6 bases and J by 9 bases, with 12 bases left in between. DNA of the CDR3: TGCGCCAGCAGTATAGAAGCGGGTTCACCCCTCCACTTT. Amino acid sequence: CASSIEAGSPLHF.

The chain combines TRBV6-5 with TRBJ1-5; D uncertain. The ends were cut back, 6 bases at V and 5 bases at J, with 8 bases in the middle. CDR3 length: 12 residues. CDR1 is MNHEY and CDR2 is SVGAGI in the germline V gene. The CDR3 region is CASRTPDQPQHF. CDR3 nucleotides: TGTGCCAGCAGAACCCCGGATCAGCCCCAGCATTTT.

J is TRBJ1-3 and V is TRBV11-2, with D hard to call. The CDR3 has 15 amino acids. Germline V gene sequence: CDR1 SGHAT, CDR2 FQNNGV. Trimming left V 1 base short and J 0 bases short, with 7 bases between. The CDR3: CASSLGSTSGNTIYF. CDR3 coding DNA: TGTGCCAGCAGCTTAGGCAGTACCTCTGGAAACACCATATATTTT.